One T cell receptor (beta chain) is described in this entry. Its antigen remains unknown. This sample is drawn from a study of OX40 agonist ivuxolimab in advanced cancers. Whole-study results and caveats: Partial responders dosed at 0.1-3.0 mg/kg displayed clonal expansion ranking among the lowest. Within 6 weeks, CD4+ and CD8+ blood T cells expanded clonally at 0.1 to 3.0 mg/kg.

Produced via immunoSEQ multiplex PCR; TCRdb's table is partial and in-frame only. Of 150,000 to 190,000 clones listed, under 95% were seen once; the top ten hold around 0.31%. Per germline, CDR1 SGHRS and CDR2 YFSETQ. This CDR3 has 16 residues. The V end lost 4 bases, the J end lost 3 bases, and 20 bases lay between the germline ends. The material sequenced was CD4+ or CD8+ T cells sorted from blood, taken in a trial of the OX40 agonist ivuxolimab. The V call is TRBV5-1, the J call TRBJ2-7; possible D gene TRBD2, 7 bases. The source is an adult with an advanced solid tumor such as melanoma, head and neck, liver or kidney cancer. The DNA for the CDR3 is TGCGCCAGCAGCCAACGGAGGGGGGGCGAAGGCTACGAGCAGTACTTC. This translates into CASSQRRGGEGYEQYF.